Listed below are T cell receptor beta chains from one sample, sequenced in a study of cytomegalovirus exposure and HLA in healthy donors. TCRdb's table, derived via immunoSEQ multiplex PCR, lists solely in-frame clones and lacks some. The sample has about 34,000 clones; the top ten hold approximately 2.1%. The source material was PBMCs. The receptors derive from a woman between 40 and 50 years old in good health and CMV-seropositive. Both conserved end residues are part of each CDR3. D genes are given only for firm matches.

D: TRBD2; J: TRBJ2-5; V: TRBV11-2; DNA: TGTGTCAGCAGCTTAGGAGGCGGGGGTGAGACCCAGTACTTC; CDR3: CVSSLGGGGETQYF
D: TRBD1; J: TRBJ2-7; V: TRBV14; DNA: TGTGCCAGCAGCCAGATGACAGGGGGTAATGGCGAGCAGTACTTC; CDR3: CASSQMTGGNGEQYF
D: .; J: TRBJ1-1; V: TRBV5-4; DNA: TGTGCCAGCAGCTTAACTCCCCAAGGGGCTGAAGCTTTCTTT; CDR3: CASSLTPQGAEAFF
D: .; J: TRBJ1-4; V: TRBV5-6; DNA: TGTGCCAGCAGCTTTAGGCCTCGGCGGGCTACAACTAATGAAAAACTGTTTTTT; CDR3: CASSFRPRRATTNEKLFF
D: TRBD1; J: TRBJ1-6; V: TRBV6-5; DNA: TGTGCCAGCAGTTCCGGACAGGAGTATAATTCACCCCTCCACTTT; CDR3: CASSSGQEYNSPLHF
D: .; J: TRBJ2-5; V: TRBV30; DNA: TGTGCCTGGGGTCTCGCGGCAGGGATAGGGGAGACCCAGTACTTC; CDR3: CAWGLAAGIGETQYF
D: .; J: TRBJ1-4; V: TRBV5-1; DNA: TGCGCCAGCAGCTCCTTTGGAGACCCTAATGAAAAACTGTTTTTT; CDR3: CASSSFGDPNEKLFF
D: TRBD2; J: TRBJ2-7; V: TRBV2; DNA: TGTGCCAGCAGCGAACTAGCGGGGGGGCCCTACGAGCAGTACTTC; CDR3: CASSELAGGPYEQYF
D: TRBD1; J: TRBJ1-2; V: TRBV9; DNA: TGTGCCAGCAGCGCCAGGGGAACAGGGGGCAGAGGCTACACCTTC; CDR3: CASSARGTGGRGYTF
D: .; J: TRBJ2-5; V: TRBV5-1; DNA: TGCGCCAGCAGCGGACGGGCGGGGGCTATCCAAGAGACCCAGTACTTC; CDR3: CASSGRAGAIQETQYF
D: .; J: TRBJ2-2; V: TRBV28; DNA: TGTGCCAGCAGACCAACAGGGATGAACACCGGGGAGCTGTTTTTT; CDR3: CASRPTGMNTGELFF
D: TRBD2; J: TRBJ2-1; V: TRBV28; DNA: TGTGCCAGCAGCCTCTCTCGGGGGGGCCGAGCGAATGAGCAGTTCTTC; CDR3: CASSLSRGGRANEQFF
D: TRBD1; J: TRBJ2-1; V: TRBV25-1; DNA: TGTGCCACGGGGGACAGGGAGATCCATGAGCAGTTCTTC; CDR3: CATGDREIHEQFF
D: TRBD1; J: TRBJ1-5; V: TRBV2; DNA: TGTGCCAGCTCGGACAGGGTGGGGAATCAGCCCCAGCATTTT; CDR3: CASSDRVGNQPQHF
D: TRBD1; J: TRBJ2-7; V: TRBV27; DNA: TGTGCCAGCAGTCCGGGGACAGTCTTGGTAGAGCAGTACTTC; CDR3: CASSPGTVLVEQYF